The sequence of this T cell receptor (beta chain) was determined in a study of shared clonotypes between healthy human individuals. Germline V gene data show CDR1 as KGHSH and CDR2 as LQKENI. V lost 6 bases to trimming and J lost 1 base, with 21 bases between them. This CDR3 has 17 amino acids. Data came from immunoSEQ multiplex PCR; TCRdb stores just in-frame clones and leaves some out. The sample carries around 2.1 million clones, approximately 94% recorded once. CD45RO-negative, CCR7-positively selected cells formed the naive CD8 fraction, excluding terminally differentiated effector memory CD45RA+ cells. Within Nashville, Tennessee resided all donors, each a Caucasian adult.

The sequencing sample was made of naive CD8+ T cells from PBMCs. This sequence was found in a man between 18 and 35 years old in good health. Some clones in this sample may be carry-over from other donors' samples. V gene TRBV18 combines with J gene TRBJ2-5, with D perhaps being TRBD1 or TRBD2 (6 bases each). The CDR3 region has the DNA TGTGCCAGCTCTCCTTTCGGGGGCCCCCGGGGCCAAGAGACCCAGTACTTC. This codes for CASSPFGGPRGQETQYF.